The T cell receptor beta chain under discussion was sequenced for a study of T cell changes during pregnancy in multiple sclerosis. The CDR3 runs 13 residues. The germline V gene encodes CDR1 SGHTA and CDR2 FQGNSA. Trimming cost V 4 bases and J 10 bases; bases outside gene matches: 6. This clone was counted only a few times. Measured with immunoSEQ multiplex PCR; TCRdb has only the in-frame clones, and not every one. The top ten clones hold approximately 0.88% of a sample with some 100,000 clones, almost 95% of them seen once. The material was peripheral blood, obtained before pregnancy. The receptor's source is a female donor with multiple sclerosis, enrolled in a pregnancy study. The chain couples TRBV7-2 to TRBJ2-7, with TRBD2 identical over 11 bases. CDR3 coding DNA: TGTGCCAGCAGCTCAAGGACTAGCGGGTCCCAGTACTTC. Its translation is CASSSRTSGSQYF.